These T cell receptor beta chains were read from a single sample in a study of blood T cell repertoires in COVID-19. The repertoire was sequenced with immunoSEQ multiplex PCR; TCRdb's copy has only in-frame clones and lacks some. The sample includes about 68,000 clones, about 86% of them seen just once. The source material was peripheral blood. The receptors were sampled from a man aged 80 or over with COVID-19, enrolled during active disease. The CDR3 runs from the conserved cysteine through the conserved F or W. Fields, in order: D gene, J gene, V gene, clone size, CDR3 protein, CDR3 DNA. A D gene is named only where the DNA matches it firmly. Clone size, where shown, is once, few, many, or a class for clones that have expanded.

D gene: NA
J gene: TRBJ1-1
V gene: TRBV3-1/TRBV3-2
clone size: NA
CDR3 protein: CASSQLRGTEAFF
CDR3 DNA: TGTGCCAGCAGCCAATTAAGAGGGACTGAAGCTTTCTTT

D gene: TRBD1
J gene: TRBJ2-7
V gene: TRBV5-6
clone size: NA
CDR3 protein: CASSTPGQGYEQYF
CDR3 DNA: TGTGCCAGCAGCACGCCGGGACAGGGCTACGAGCAGTACTTC

D gene: TRBD1
J gene: TRBJ1-4
V gene: TRBV6-5
clone size: NA
CDR3 protein: CASGQQGAANEKLFF
CDR3 DNA: TGTGCCAGCGGCCAACAGGGGGCGGCTAATGAAAAACTGTTTTTT

D gene: NA
J gene: TRBJ1-5
V gene: TRBV21-1
clone size: NA
CDR3 protein: CASSKSARRRQPQHF
CDR3 DNA: TGTGCCAGCAGCAAATCTGCGCGGAGGAGGCAGCCCCAGCATTTT

D gene: NA
J gene: TRBJ1-6
V gene: TRBV18
clone size: NA
CDR3 protein: CASSPGLGDSPLHF
CDR3 DNA: TGTGCCAGCTCACCGGGCCTCGGCGATTCACCCCTCCACTTT

D gene: NA
J gene: TRBJ2-5
V gene: TRBV7-7
clone size: NA
CDR3 protein: CASSLGTSKETQYF
CDR3 DNA: TGTGCCAGCAGCTTAGGGACTTCCAAAGAGACCCAGTACTTC

D gene: TRBD1
J gene: TRBJ1-3
V gene: TRBV7-2
clone size: NA
CDR3 protein: CASSKDRGNVKSGNTIYF
CDR3 DNA: TGTGCCAGCAGCAAGGACAGGGGAAATGTAAAAAGTGGAAACACCATATATTTT

D gene: NA
J gene: TRBJ2-7
V gene: TRBV13
clone size: NA
CDR3 protein: CASSPKPSYYEQYF
CDR3 DNA: TGTGCCAGCAGCCCCAAGCCCTCCTACTACGAGCAGTACTTC

D gene: NA
J gene: TRBJ1-1
V gene: TRBV7-9
clone size: once
CDR3 protein: CASSSGTSGEAFF
CDR3 DNA: TGTGCCAGCAGCTCGGGGACGTCGGGGGAGGCTTTCTTT

D gene: NA
J gene: TRBJ1-1
V gene: TRBV9
clone size: NA
CDR3 protein: CASSVGKGDYTEAFF
CDR3 DNA: TGTGCCAGCAGCGTAGGGAAGGGAGACTACACTGAAGCTTTCTTT

D gene: NA
J gene: TRBJ2-7
V gene: TRBV3-1/TRBV3-2
clone size: NA
CDR3 protein: CASSYRGGFSEQYF
CDR3 DNA: TGTGCCAGCAGCTATAGGGGGGGTTTCTCCGAGCAGTACTTC

D gene: TRBD2
J gene: TRBJ2-1
V gene: TRBV2
clone size: NA
CDR3 protein: CASLALAGSYNEQFF
CDR3 DNA: TGTGCCTCTCTCGCCCTAGCGGGGTCATACAATGAGCAGTTCTTC

D gene: TRBD1
J gene: TRBJ2-7
V gene: TRBV29-1
clone size: NA
CDR3 protein: CSASRNRGRHEQYF
CDR3 DNA: TGCAGCGCCTCCCGAAACAGGGGGAGGCACGAGCAGTACTTC

D gene: TRBD1
J gene: TRBJ2-7
V gene: TRBV5-1
clone size: once
CDR3 protein: CASRRTGALEQYF
CDR3 DNA: TGCGCCAGTCGGCGGACAGGCGCCTTGGAGCAGTACTTC

D gene: TRBD2
J gene: TRBJ2-2
V gene: TRBV3-1/TRBV3-2
clone size: NA
CDR3 protein: CASSLSGGTGELFF
CDR3 DNA: TGTGCCAGCAGCCTGTCGGGGGGCACCGGGGAGCTGTTTTTT

D gene: NA
J gene: TRBJ2-7
V gene: TRBV11-2
clone size: once
CDR3 protein: CASSPDSYEQYF
CDR3 DNA: TGTGCCAGCAGCCCCGACAGCTACGAGCAGTACTTC

D gene: NA
J gene: TRBJ2-7
V gene: TRBV3-1/TRBV3-2
clone size: NA
CDR3 protein: CASSRQRTYEQYF
CDR3 DNA: TGTGCCAGCAGTCGACAGAGAACCTACGAGCAGTACTTC

D gene: TRBD1
J gene: TRBJ1-2
V gene: TRBV5-1
clone size: NA
CDR3 protein: CASSYARQGAGYTF
CDR3 DNA: TGCGCCAGCAGCTACGCACGACAGGGGGCAGGCTACACCTTC

D gene: NA
J gene: TRBJ1-2
V gene: TRBV11-2
clone size: NA
CDR3 protein: CASSLGDRSGYTF
CDR3 DNA: TGTGCCAGCAGCTTAGGTGACAGGTCCGGCTACACCTTC

D gene: NA
J gene: TRBJ1-4
V gene: TRBV28
clone size: NA
CDR3 protein: CASKGRGLVYGKLFF
CDR3 DNA: TGTGCCAGCAAGGGCAGGGGCCTCGTTTATGGAAAACTGTTTTTT

D gene: NA
J gene: TRBJ2-5
V gene: TRBV10-3
clone size: NA
CDR3 protein: CAISESGGVQETQYF
CDR3 DNA: TGTGCCATCAGTGAGTCGGGCGGGGTCCAAGAGACCCAGTACTTC

D gene: NA
J gene: TRBJ1-2
V gene: TRBV6-5
clone size: few
CDR3 protein: CASTTGTLSPYGYTF
CDR3 DNA: TGTGCCAGCACAACCGGGACTTTGAGTCCCTATGGCTACACCTTC

D gene: NA
J gene: TRBJ1-5
V gene: TRBV5-6
clone size: few
CDR3 protein: CASSLALNQPQHF
CDR3 DNA: TGTGCCAGCAGCTTGGCACTTAATCAGCCCCAGCATTTT

D gene: NA
J gene: TRBJ1-6
V gene: TRBV19
clone size: NA
CDR3 protein: CASSRPDDSPLHF
CDR3 DNA: TGTGCCAGTAGTAGGCCAGATGATTCACCCCTCCACTTT

D gene: NA
J gene: TRBJ2-3
V gene: TRBV6-5
clone size: NA
CDR3 protein: CASTNPQSSTDTQYF
CDR3 DNA: TGTGCCAGCACCAACCCCCAGTCTAGCACAGATACGCAGTATTTT

D gene: NA
J gene: TRBJ1-1
V gene: TRBV5-4
clone size: NA
CDR3 protein: CASSPSLNTEAFF
CDR3 DNA: TGTGCCAGCAGCCCGAGTTTGAACACTGAAGCTTTCTTT

D gene: NA
J gene: TRBJ2-1
V gene: TRBV27
clone size: NA
CDR3 protein: CASSLVTDNEQFF
CDR3 DNA: TGTGCCAGCAGTTTAGTAACAGACAATGAGCAGTTCTTC

D gene: NA
J gene: TRBJ1-5
V gene: TRBV5-4
clone size: NA
CDR3 protein: CASSLAGVDQPQHF
CDR3 DNA: TGTGCCAGCAGCTTGGCAGGGGTGGATCAGCCCCAGCATTTT

D gene: NA
J gene: TRBJ1-1
V gene: TRBV6-2/TRBV6-3
clone size: NA
CDR3 protein: CASSPAGRSTEAFF
CDR3 DNA: TGTGCCAGCAGCCCCGCGGGAAGGAGTACTGAAGCTTTCTTT

D gene: NA
J gene: TRBJ1-1
V gene: TRBV15
clone size: NA
CDR3 protein: CATSREPTGNTEAFF
CDR3 DNA: TGTGCCACCAGCAGAGAACCAACAGGTAACACTGAAGCTTTCTTT

D gene: TRBD1
J gene: TRBJ2-7
V gene: TRBV7-9
clone size: NA
CDR3 protein: CASSGTGGYEQYF
CDR3 DNA: TGTGCCAGCAGCGGGACAGGGGGGTACGAGCAGTACTTC

D gene: NA
J gene: TRBJ1-1
V gene: TRBV7-2
clone size: few
CDR3 protein: CASSATWNTEAFF
CDR3 DNA: TGTGCCAGCAGCGCCACATGGAACACTGAAGCTTTCTTT

D gene: TRBD1
J gene: TRBJ1-1
V gene: TRBV19
clone size: NA
CDR3 protein: CASSWDRENTEAFF
CDR3 DNA: TGTGCCAGTAGTTGGGACAGGGAGAACACTGAAGCTTTCTTT

D gene: TRBD2
J gene: TRBJ2-1
V gene: TRBV7-3
clone size: NA
CDR3 protein: CASSLFSSGGNNEQFF
CDR3 DNA: TGTGCCAGCAGCTTGTTCTCTAGCGGGGGTAACAATGAGCAGTTCTTC

D gene: TRBD1
J gene: TRBJ2-7
V gene: TRBV7-2
clone size: few
CDR3 protein: CASSGQGKYEQYF
CDR3 DNA: TGTGCCAGCAGCGGACAGGGAAAGTACGAGCAGTACTTC

D gene: NA
J gene: TRBJ1-2
V gene: TRBV5-8
clone size: once
CDR3 protein: CASSLGQATGTYGYTF
CDR3 DNA: TGTGCCAGCAGCTTGGGCCAGGCCACAGGGACCTATGGCTACACCTTC

D gene: NA
J gene: TRBJ1-1
V gene: TRBV19
clone size: few
CDR3 protein: CASSMDETEAFF
CDR3 DNA: TGTGCCAGTAGTATGGATGAGACAGAAGCTTTCTTT

D gene: TRBD1
J gene: TRBJ1-5
V gene: TRBV25-1
clone size: NA
CDR3 protein: CASRGQGFQPQHF
CDR3 DNA: TGTGCCAGCAGGGGACAGGGTTTCCAGCCCCAGCATTTT

D gene: NA
J gene: TRBJ2-6
V gene: TRBV5-1
clone size: NA
CDR3 protein: CASSLGRRAGTGANVLTF
CDR3 DNA: TGCGCCAGCAGCTTGGGACGGAGGGCCGGGACCGGGGCCAACGTCCTGACTTTC

D gene: TRBD1
J gene: TRBJ1-5
V gene: TRBV19
clone size: NA
CDR3 protein: CASSIDPGRGPTYSNQPQHF
CDR3 DNA: TGTGCCAGTAGTATAGATCCGGGCAGGGGGCCTACTTATAGCAATCAGCCCCAGCATTTT

D gene: NA
J gene: TRBJ2-2
V gene: TRBV6-2/TRBV6-3
clone size: NA
CDR3 protein: CASSYSWNTGELFF
CDR3 DNA: TGTGCCAGCAGTTACTCCTGGAACACCGGGGAGCTGTTTTTT

D gene: TRBD1
J gene: TRBJ1-1
V gene: TRBV7-2
clone size: NA
CDR3 protein: CASSLAAGTGGTEAFF
CDR3 DNA: TGTGCCAGCAGCTTAGCCGCAGGGACAGGGGGCACTGAAGCTTTCTTT

D gene: TRBD2
J gene: TRBJ2-7
V gene: TRBV7-6
clone size: NA
CDR3 protein: CASSRGTSGGDEQYF
CDR3 DNA: TGTGCCAGCAGCAGAGGGACTAGCGGGGGGGACGAGCAGTACTTC

D gene: NA
J gene: TRBJ1-5
V gene: TRBV19
clone size: NA
CDR3 protein: CASSLIVGGNQPQHF
CDR3 DNA: TGTGCCAGTAGTCTCATCGTAGGAGGGAATCAGCCCCAGCATTTT

D gene: TRBD1
J gene: TRBJ1-4
V gene: TRBV2
clone size: few
CDR3 protein: CASSEATGGFRF
CDR3 DNA: TGTGCCAGCAGTGAAGCGACAGGGGGCTTCCGCTTT

D gene: NA
J gene: TRBJ2-1
V gene: TRBV18
clone size: NA
CDR3 protein: CASSPKVQGPNEQFF
CDR3 DNA: TGTGCCAGCTCACCTAAGGTACAGGGTCCCAATGAGCAGTTCTTC

D gene: TRBD1
J gene: TRBJ1-4
V gene: TRBV5-1
clone size: NA
CDR3 protein: CASSLDALTGVEKLFF
CDR3 DNA: TGCGCCAGCAGCTTGGATGCCCTTACAGGGGTCGAAAAACTGTTTTTT

D gene: TRBD2
J gene: TRBJ2-1
V gene: TRBV3-1/TRBV3-2
clone size: NA
CDR3 protein: CASSQLSGGVVGEQFF
CDR3 DNA: TGTGCCAGCAGCCAACTTAGCGGGGGGGTCGTCGGTGAGCAGTTCTTC

D gene: TRBD1
J gene: TRBJ1-4
V gene: TRBV5-5
clone size: NA
CDR3 protein: CASSLIGGVEKLFF
CDR3 DNA: TGTGCCAGCAGCTTGATAGGGGGCGTTGAAAAACTGTTTTTT

D gene: NA
J gene: TRBJ2-5
V gene: TRBV3-1/TRBV3-2
clone size: once
CDR3 protein: CASSQSSSRETQYF
CDR3 DNA: TGTGCCAGCAGCCAATCCTCCTCCCGGGAGACCCAGTACTTC

D gene: TRBD1
J gene: TRBJ1-2
V gene: TRBV6-8
clone size: NA
CDR3 protein: CASSLVRKPGQRFHQAYGYTF
CDR3 DNA: TGTGCCAGCAGTTTAGTAAGGAAACCGGGACAGCGTTTCCACCAAGCCTATGGCTACACCTTC